This passage covers 28 T cell receptor beta chains from one sample sequenced in a study of response to subunit inactivated influenza vaccine. Each CDR3 protein gets one entry after TCRdb re-called the RT-PCR reads with MiXCR. Of around 480,000 distinct CDR3 sequences listed, approximately 10% were seen once; the top ten hold about an eighth. This sample comprised PBMCs from blood, obtained about 40 days after vaccination. These receptors were collected from a man aged 50 to 59 who received an inactivated influenza vaccine.

V and J are TRBV5-1 and TRBJ1-1; TRBD1 might be the D (6 bases). Trimming took 4 bases from V and 2 from J, leaving 12 bases between them. The length of the CDR3 is 14 residues. Germline CDR1 SGHRS, CDR2 YFSETQ. CDR3 nucleotide sequence: TGCGCCAGCAGCCCGCGACAGGATAACACTGAAGCTTTCTTT. It is translated as CASSPRQDNTEAFF. The entire variable domain, with the rest obtained from reference TRBV5-1 and TRBJ1-1, is as follows: KAGVTQTPRYLIKTRGQQVTLSCSPISGHRSVSWYQQTPGQGLQFLFEYFSETQRNKGNFPGRFSGRQFSNSRSEMNVSTLELGDSALYLCASSPRQDNTEAFFGQGTRLTVV.

This clonotype was observed a handful of times. The J gene is TRBJ2-7, the V gene TRBV5-1; D not certain. Germline loops: CDR1 SGHRS, CDR2 YFSETQ. The CDR3 consists of 14 residues. V shed 4 bases and J shed 0 bases, with 11 bases lying between them. The CDR3, as DNA: TGCGCCAGCAGCACGGACGGCCTCTCCTACGAGCAGTACTTC. Translating gives CASSTDGLSYEQYF.

This chain links TRBV12-3 or TRBV12-4 with TRBJ1-2; D is ambiguous. This CDR3 is built from 12 residues. Trimming cost V 8 bases and J 1 base, with 8 bases left between them. The CDR3 loop reads CASGRNNYGYTF. The CDR3 DNA sequence: TGTGCCAGCGGGCGGAATAACTATGGCTACACCTTC.

The chain recombines TRBV12-3 or TRBV12-4 with TRBJ2-7; perhaps TRBD2 as D (6 bases). The CDR3 runs 14 residues. Trimming took 6 bases from V and 0 from J, leaving 12 bases between them. The CDR3 loop is CASRIGRDSYEQYF. In nucleotides, the CDR3 is TGTGCCAGCAGAATAGGGCGGGACTCCTACGAGCAGTACTTC.

At least ten counts were recorded for this clonotype. J is TRBJ2-3 and V is TRBV7-9; no reliable D call. Looked up from germline, CDR1 is SEHNR and CDR2 is FQNEAQ (reference sequence). The V gene lost 2 bases and the J gene lost 6 bases, with 3 bases spanning the gap. The CDR3 sequence is 11 residues long. The CDR3: CASSLYDTQYF. Here the CDR3 DNA reads TGTGCCAGCAGCTTATATGATACGCAGTATTTT.

The J gene is TRBJ2-2, the V gene TRBV20-1, with D perhaps TRBD1 (6 bases). Germline V CDR1 and CDR2: DFQATT, SNEGSKA (reference sequence). The V and J ends lost 0 bases and 7 bases respectively, with 18 bases between them. The length of the CDR3 is 16 residues. The CDR3 DNA reads as TGCAGTGCTAGAGACAGGCACAGGGAAGTGGTCGGGGAGCTGTTTTTT. Its protein product is CSARDRHREVVGELFF.

This clonotype has at least ten counts. The V call is TRBV29-1, the J call TRBJ2-5; maybe TRBD2 (5 bases). The germline CDR1 and CDR2 sequences are SQVTM and ANQGSEA. Trimming stripped 8 bases from V and 1 base from J, with 11 bases between. The CDR3 is made up of 12 amino acids. The CDR3 here is CSTRRFQETQYF. DNA of the CDR3: TGCAGCACCAGGAGGTTCCAAGAGACCCAGTACTTC. Filled out from reference TRBV29-1 and TRBJ2-5, the complete variable domain reads SAVISQKPSRDICQRGTSLTIQCQVDSQVTMMFWYRQQPGQSLTLIATANQGSEATYESGFVIDKFPISRPNLTFSTLTVSNMSPEDSSIYLCSTRRFQETQYFGPGTRLLVL.

The chain joins TRBV18 to TRBJ1-5; D is possibly TRBD1 (6 bases). Per the germline V gene, CDR1 is KGHSH and CDR2 is LQKENI. Trimming cost V 3 bases and J 4 bases, with 13 bases left between them. This CDR3 comprises 15 residues. The CDR3 nucleotides read TGTGCCAGCTCACCCCAGACAGGTCCGAATCAGCCCCAGCATTTT. It specifies CASSPQTGPNQPQHF.

The chain has TRBV14 and TRBJ2-7, with D perhaps TRBD2 (6 bases). CDR1 is SGHDN, CDR2 FVKESK, per germline. This CDR3 has 16 amino acids. V lost 1 base, J lost 1 base, and 14 bases lay in between. The CDR3 DNA reads TGTGCCAGCAGCCAAGCCCTGACTAGTTGGTCCTACGAGCAGTACTTC. Its protein product is CASSQALTSWSYEQYF. Looking up the rest from reference TRBV14 and TRBJ2-7 gives the full variable domain: EAGVTQFPSHSVIEKGQTVTLRCDPISGHDNLYWYRRVMGKEIKFLLHFVKESKQDESGMPNNRFLAERTGGTYSTLKVQPAELEDSGVYFCASSQALTSWSYEQYFGPGTRLTVT.

This clonotype was recorded many times. The chain carries TRBV10-3 and TRBJ2-3, with D possibly being TRBD1 or TRBD2 (6 bases each). Trimming took 2 bases from V and 5 from J, leaving 11 bases between them. This CDR3 has 14 amino acids. Germline loops: CDR1 ENHRY, CDR2 SYGVKD. The CDR3 loop reads CAISEGGLGDTQYF. DNA for the CDR3: TGTGCCATCAGTGAGGGGGGGCTGGGAGATACGCAGTATTTT.

This clonotype has just a few counts. CDR3 DNA sequence: TGTGCCAGCATTCACAGCGGGCTTGAGGAGACCCAGTACTTC. This translates into CASIHSGLEETQYF. The genes are TRBV6-1 and TRBJ2-5; tentatively, D is TRBD2 (6 bases). This CDR3 is built from 14 residues. The germline gives CDR1 MNHNS, CDR2 SASEGT. V was clipped by 7 bases and J by 5 bases, with 17 bases between them.

This clonotype has only a few counts. The chain links TRBV12-3 or TRBV12-4 to TRBJ2-3; D may match TRBD1 or TRBD2 (6 bases each). The CDR3 runs to 12 residues. The V gene lost 2 bases and the J gene lost 10 bases, with 10 bases spanning the gap. CDR3 sequence (DNA): TGTGCCAGCAGTTTAAACAGGGAGGCGCAGTATTTT. This codes for CASSLNREAQYF.

J is TRBJ2-3 and V is TRBV7-9; 7 bases map to TRBD1. With 1 base clipped from V and 3 bases from J, the junction kept 4 bases outside the gene matches. Germline V gives CDR1 SEHNR, CDR2 FQNEAQ (reference sequence). The CDR3 covers 15 residues. The CDR3, as DNA: TGTGCCAGCAGCTTAGTGACAGGGACGACAGATACGCAGTATTTT. This encodes CASSLVTGTTDTQYF.

The chain is built from TRBV18 and TRBJ1-1, with D possibly TRBD1 on 5 matching bases. The CDR3 spans 13 residues. With 2 bases removed from V and 7 bases from J, the gap between germline ends came to 11 bases. CDR1 and CDR2 from the germline V gene are KGHSH and LQKENI. Here the CDR3 reads CASSPGATDEAFF. CDR3 coding DNA: TGTGCCAGCTCACCAGGGGCGACGGATGAAGCTTTCTTT.

This clonotype appeared many times. The CDR3 is CSAYRSSGANVLTF. The CDR3 bases are TGCAGTGCTTACAGATCCTCTGGGGCCAACGTCCTGACTTTC. The genes are TRBV20-1 and TRBJ2-6; D gene unclear. The CDR3 runs to 14 residues. The V end lost 5 bases, the J end lost 0 bases, and 8 bases lay between the germline ends. CDR1 and CDR2 (germline): DFQATT, SNEGSKA (reference sequence).

This clonotype was picked up a small number of times. This sequence joins TRBV20-1 and TRBJ2-3, with 7 bases that match TRBD1. The germline gives CDR1 DFQATT, CDR2 SNEGSKA (reference sequence). J lost 0 bases, V lost 6 bases, and 6 bases had no gene match. The CDR3 is 14 amino acids. CDR3 loop: CSAGDRASTDTQYF. CDR3 sequence (DNA): TGCAGTGCAGGTGACAGGGCCAGCACAGATACGCAGTATTTT.

The gene calls are TRBV5-1 and TRBJ2-5; TRBD1 or TRBD2 may be the D gene (5 bases each). The germline gives CDR1 SGHRS, CDR2 YFSETQ. V was shortened by 4 bases and J by 4 bases, with 14 bases between the two germline ends. CDR3 length: 14 amino acids. The CDR3 sequence: CASSKGTARETQYF. Here the CDR3 DNA reads TGCGCCAGCAGCAAAGGGACGGCGCGAGAGACCCAGTACTTC.

The chain is built from TRBV6-1 and TRBJ1-2; D unclear. V dropped 1 base and J dropped 8 bases, with 11 bases sitting between them. The CDR3 runs to 13 residues. Germline V gene data show CDR1 as MNHNS and CDR2 as SASEGT. Written as DNA, the CDR3 is TGTGCCAGCAGTGAAGGGTACTCTTTGGGCTACACCTTC. Translating it yields CASSEGYSLGYTF.

This clonotype was observed many times. This sequence joins TRBV7-3 and TRBJ2-2; D not resolved. Deletions cut 5 bases from V and 8 bases from J, with 12 bases between. The germline V gene has CDR1 SGHTA and CDR2 FQGTGA. The CDR3 has 13 amino acids. The CDR3 region is CASSRGVTGELFF. CDR3 coding DNA: TGTGCCAGCAGCCGTGGGGTGACGGGGGAGCTGTTTTTT.

This clonotype was recorded a few times. The chain links TRBV5-1 to TRBJ2-1; possible D gene TRBD2, 6 bases. The CDR3 has 14 amino acids. CDR1 and CDR2 from the germline V gene are SGHRS and YFSETQ. V was cut by 0 bases and J by 6 bases, with 10 bases left in between. The CDR3: CASSLVAGSNEQFF. The CDR3 DNA sequence: TGCGCCAGCAGCTTGGTGGCGGGGTCCAATGAGCAGTTCTTC.

V is TRBV2 and J is TRBJ1-1, with 8 nucleotides matching TRBD1. The CDR3 consists of 13 residues. Losses at the gene ends were 6 bases for V and 7 bases for J; bases not matched to a gene: 7. The germline V gene encodes CDR1 SNHLY and CDR2 FYNNEI. The CDR3 DNA sequence: TGTGCCAGCAGGTATACAGGGGGAGGTGAAGCTTTCTTT. It translates to CASRYTGGGEAFF.

This clonotype was seen ten or more times. This chain links TRBV12-3 or TRBV12-4 with TRBJ2-3; the D is unclear. V was trimmed by 1 base and J by 4 bases, leaving 15 bases between them. The CDR3 covers 16 residues. The CDR3 spells CASSLVSVLLADTQYF. As DNA, the CDR3 is TGTGCCAGCAGTTTAGTCTCGGTGCTCTTGGCAGATACGCAGTATTTT.

The chain joins TRBV24-1 to TRBJ2-7, with a tentative D call TRBD1 (6 bases). Germline V lookup: CDR1 KGHDR, CDR2 SFDVKD. CDR3 length: 12 residues. V lost 4 bases and J lost 8, with 11 bases in between. DNA for the CDR3: TGTGCCACCAGTGAGTCTAGGGGGAAGCAGTACTTC. Amino acids: CATSESRGKQYF.

The chain employs TRBV7-6 and TRBJ1-6, with 9 positions matching TRBD1. With 5 bases clipped from V and 8 bases from J, the junction kept 10 bases outside the gene matches. Germline CDR1 and CDR2: SGHVS and FNYEAQ. This CDR3 spans 16 amino acids. The CDR3 nucleotides are TGTGCCAGCAGCCCAGGTCCGGGACAGGGCTATTCACCCCTCCACTTT. Protein sequence: CASSPGPGQGYSPLHF. The variable domain in full, completed from reference TRBV7-6 and TRBJ1-6, reads GAGVSQSPRYKVTKRGQDVALRCDPISGHVSLYWYRQALGQGPEFLTYFNYEAQQDKSGLPNDRFSAERPEGSISTLTIQRTEQRDSAMYRCASSPGPGQGYSPLHFGNGTRLTVT.

There are a few counts of this clonotype. CDR3 nucleotides: TGTGCCAGCGCTCGTGGCACCTTCTACGAGCAGTACTTC. Protein: CASARGTFYEQYF. V gene TRBV7-9 combines with J gene TRBJ2-7; D unresolved. The CDR3 is 13 residues long. The germline V gene encodes CDR1 SEHNR and CDR2 FQNEAQ (reference sequence). Trimming took off 8 bases at V and 3 bases at J, with 14 bases between the two ends.

This clonotype showed up just a few times. The chain recombines TRBV12-3 or TRBV12-4 with TRBJ2-1; TRBD2 matches 8 bases. The trim removed 5 bases at V and 7 bases at J, leaving 13 bases unmatched. CDR3 length equals 16 residues. This chain's CDR3 is CASSQTAGGPFNEQFF. The DNA of the CDR3 is TGTGCCAGCAGTCAGACGGCGGGGGGACCGTTTAATGAGCAGTTCTTC.

V and J are TRBV6-5 and TRBJ2-2; possibly TRBD1 for D (5 bases). CDR1 MNHEY and CDR2 SVGAGI come from the germline V gene. The CDR3 extends over 14 amino acids. The V end lost 4 bases, the J end lost 5 bases, and 11 bases lay between the germline ends. This CDR3 reads CASSSQGLTGELFF. In DNA, the CDR3 is TGTGCCAGCAGTTCCCAGGGTCTTACCGGGGAGCTGTTTTTT.

The chain uses TRBV7-9 and TRBJ2-7, with D maybe TRBD2 (5 bases). The V end was cut by 1 base, the J end by 6 bases, with 10 bases between. Germline V gene sequence: CDR1 SEHNR, CDR2 FQNEAQ (reference sequence). The CDR3 extends over 13 amino acids. In DNA, the CDR3 is TGTGCCAGCAGCTTAGGAGCGGTAACCGAGCAGTACTTC. It codes for CASSLGAVTEQYF.